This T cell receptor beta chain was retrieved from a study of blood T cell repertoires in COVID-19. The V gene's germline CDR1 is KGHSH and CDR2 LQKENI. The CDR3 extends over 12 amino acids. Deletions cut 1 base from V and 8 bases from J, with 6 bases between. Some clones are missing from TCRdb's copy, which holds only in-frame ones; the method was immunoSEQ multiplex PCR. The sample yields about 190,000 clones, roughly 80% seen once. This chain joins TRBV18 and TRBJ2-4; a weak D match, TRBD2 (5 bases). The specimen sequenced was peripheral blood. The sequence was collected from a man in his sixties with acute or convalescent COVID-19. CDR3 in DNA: TGTGCCAGCTCACCACAGGGAGACATTCAGTACTTC. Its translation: CASSPQGDIQYF.